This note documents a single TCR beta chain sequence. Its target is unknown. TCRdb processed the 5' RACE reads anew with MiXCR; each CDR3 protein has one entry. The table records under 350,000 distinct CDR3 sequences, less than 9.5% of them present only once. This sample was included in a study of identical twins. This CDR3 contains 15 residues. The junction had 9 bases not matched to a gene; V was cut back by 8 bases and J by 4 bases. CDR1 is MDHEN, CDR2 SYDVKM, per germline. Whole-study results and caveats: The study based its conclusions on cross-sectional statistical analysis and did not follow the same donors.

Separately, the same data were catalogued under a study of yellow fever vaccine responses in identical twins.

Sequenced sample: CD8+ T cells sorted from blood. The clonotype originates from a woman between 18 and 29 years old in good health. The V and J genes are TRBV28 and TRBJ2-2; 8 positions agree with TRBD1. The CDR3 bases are TGTGCCAGCGGATTGGACAGGGAGCCCACCGGGGAGCTGTTTTTT. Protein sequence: CASGLDREPTGELFF. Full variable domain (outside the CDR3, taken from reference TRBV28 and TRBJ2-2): DVKVTQSSRYLVKRTGEKVFLECVQDMDHENMFWYRQDPGLGLRLIYFSYDVKMKEKGDIPEGYSVSREKKERFSLILESASTNQTSMYLCASGLDREPTGELFFGEGSRLTVL.